Shown below are 5 T cell receptor beta chains from a single sample sequenced in a study of T cell responses to AZD1222 COVID-19 vaccine. The protocol was immunoSEQ multiplex PCR, while the TCRdb copy is restricted to in-frame clones and leaves out a portion. The sample holds 150,000 to 200,000 clones, 80% to 95% seen once. The sample here was peripheral blood, taken on day 0 of AZD1222 vaccination. Receptors were obtained from an adult in good health.

The genes are TRBV27 and TRBJ1-5, with D possibly being TRBD1 (5 bases). Between the trimmed V and J ends, which lost 4 bases and 9 bases, there was a span of 19 bases. This CDR3 spans 15 amino acids. The germline V gene has CDR1 MNHEY and CDR2 SMNVEV (reference sequence). The CDR3, as DNA: TGTGCCAGCAGTTCAGTACCGGGAGTGGGGACGCCCCAGCATTTT. It specifies CASSSVPGVGTPQHF.

The rearrangement links TRBV7-8 to TRBJ1-3; 8 positions agree with TRBD1. This CDR3 has 15 amino acids. V shed 2 bases, J shed 2 bases, and the junction held 2 bases outside the gene matches. CDR1 is SGHVS, CDR2 FQNEAQ, per germline. The CDR3, as DNA: TGTGCCAGCAGCTTAAGGACAGGGACTGGAAACACCATATATTTT. Translated, it gives CASSLRTGTGNTIYF.

The chain recombines TRBV7-8 with TRBJ1-5; possibly TRBD1 for D (5 bases). V dropped 3 bases and J dropped 7 bases, with 13 bases sitting between them. The CDR3 length is 14 residues. Germline V gives CDR1 SGHVS, CDR2 FQNEAQ. The CDR3 DNA sequence: TGTGCCAGCAGCTTGGGACGGATCAACCAGCCCCAGCATTTT. Amino acids: CASSLGRINQPQHF. Supplemented by reference TRBV7-8 and TRBJ1-5, the full variable domain reads GAGVSQSPRYKVAKRGQDVALRCDPISGHVSLFWYQQALGQGPEFLTYFQNEAQLDKSGLPSDRFFAERPEGSVSTLKIQRTQQEDSAVYLCASSLGRINQPQHFGDGTRLSIL.

This clone was counted between two and nine times. The V gene is TRBV7-6, the J gene TRBJ2-1; the D gene could be TRBD1 or TRBD2 (5 bases each). Between the trimmed V and J ends, which lost 4 bases and 13 bases, there was a span of 17 bases. The CDR3 extends over 13 amino acids. Germline V lookup: CDR1 SGHVS, CDR2 FNYEAQ. CDR3 residues: CASSSFLRGAQFF. CDR3 nucleotide sequence: TGTGCCAGCAGCTCGTTCCTGAGAGGGGCCCAGTTCTTC.

A single count supports this clone. The chain recombines TRBV7-9 with TRBJ1-5, with a weak D call TRBD1 (6 bases). The CDR3 spans 14 residues. CDR1 and CDR2 from the germline V gene are SEHNR and FQNEAQ (reference sequence). V was cut by 5 bases and J by 2 bases, with 10 bases left in between. The CDR3 here is CASSAQGGNQPQHF. The CDR3, as DNA: TGTGCCAGCAGCGCACAGGGCGGCAATCAGCCCCAGCATTTT.